This entry lists 20 T cell receptor beta chains sequenced from one sample in a study of shared clonotypes between healthy human individuals. Clones were read by immunoSEQ multiplex PCR, and TCRdb kept only the in-frame ones, dropping some. The sample has 2 million to 3 million clones; 93% are singletons. What was sequenced was naive CD4+ T cells from PBMCs. Subset specified: CD45RA+ positively selected. These receptors came from a young man in good health. Some clones in this sample may be carry-over from other donors' samples.

The rearrangement uses TRBV5-1 and TRBJ2-3, with 9 bases lining up with TRBD2. Per the germline V gene, CDR1 is SGHRS and CDR2 is YFSETQ. The CDR3 runs 15 residues. V shed 4 bases, J shed 0 bases, and the junction held 3 bases outside the gene matches. The DNA for the CDR3 is TGCGCCAGCAGCGCCACTAGCGGGAGCACAGATACGCAGTATTTT. It translates to CASSATSGSTDTQYF.

J is TRBJ1-2 and V is TRBV6-1; 10 nucleotides agree with TRBD1. V shed 7 bases, J shed 4 bases, and the junction held 9 bases outside the gene matches. Germline lookup yields CDR1 MNHNS and CDR2 SASEGT. CDR3 size: 15 residues. CDR3 in DNA: TGTGCCAGCAACCCGACAGGGGGCAGTGGCTATGGCTACACCTTC. Amino acids: CASNPTGGSGYGYTF.

The V call is TRBV9, the J call TRBJ2-5; 7 positions agree with TRBD1. The CDR3 spans 13 residues. From germline, CDR1 is SGDLS and CDR2 YYNGEE. V trimming: 7 bases; J trimming: 4 bases; junction bases outside the gene matches: 7. CDR3 in DNA: TGTGCCAGCGGACCGGGACAGCTAGAGACCCAGTACTTC. It codes for CASGPGQLETQYF.

This rearrangement joins TRBV10-3 to TRBJ2-3, with 8 bases lining up with TRBD2. The CDR3 spans 14 residues. Trimming took 6 bases from V and 2 from J; bases not matched to a gene: 4. Germline V CDR1 and CDR2: ENHRY, SYGVKD. The CDR3 region has the DNA TGTGCCATCAGCATTAGCGGGACCACAGATACGCAGTATTTT. It codes for CAISISGTTDTQYF.

This chain uses TRBV4-1 with TRBJ2-1; possibly TRBD1 for D (6 bases). CDR1 is MGHRA and CDR2 is YSYEKL in the germline V gene. The CDR3 covers 17 residues. Trimming stripped 2 bases from V and 2 bases from J, with 16 bases between. The CDR3 reads CASSQSTRGSPYNEQFF. The CDR3 DNA sequence: TGCGCCAGCAGCCAATCAACCAGGGGATCCCCCTACAATGAGCAGTTCTTC.

The count of this clone is one. V gene TRBV5-1 combines with J gene TRBJ2-5; weak D call: TRBD1 (5 bases). The germline V gene has CDR1 SGHRS and CDR2 YFSETQ. This CDR3 has 15 amino acids. Trimming removed 0 bases at V and 5 bases at J, with 14 bases between. The CDR3 sequence is CASSLGQPVGETQYF. Here the CDR3 DNA reads TGCGCCAGCAGCTTGGGACAGCCGGTGGGGGAGACCCAGTACTTC.

V is TRBV5-1 and J is TRBJ2-7; D may correspond to TRBD1 or TRBD2 (5 bases each). The ends were cut back, 4 bases at V and 3 bases at J, with 11 bases in the middle. The CDR3 has 13 residues. Germline CDR1 and CDR2: SGHRS and YFSETQ. As DNA, the CDR3 is TGCGCCAGCAGCCCAGGGACCCACTACGAGCAGTACTTC. This encodes CASSPGTHYEQYF.

This rearrangement joins TRBV6-6 to TRBJ1-5, with D tentatively TRBD1 (5 bases). CDR3 length: 15 residues. Germline V lookup: CDR1 MNHNY, CDR2 SVGAGI (reference sequence). The V gene lost 8 bases and the J gene lost 5 bases, with 19 bases spanning the gap. CDR3 bases: TGTGCCAGCGCTGGTGGGCCAGGGCAGGATCAGCCCCAGCATTTT. Encoded protein: CASAGGPGQDQPQHF.

The chain carries TRBV7-3 and TRBJ2-7; D is unresolved. The CDR3 sequence is 13 residues long. The germline gives CDR1 SGHTA, CDR2 FQGTGA. Trimming removed 1 base from V and 6 bases from J, with 10 bases in between. CDR3 bases: TGTGCCAGCAGCTTAAATCCCCAGACCGAGCAGTACTTC. Residues: CASSLNPQTEQYF.

The chain employs TRBV19 and TRBJ2-2; TRBD2 matches at 8 bases. The germline gives CDR1 LNHDA, CDR2 SQIVND (reference sequence). CDR3 size: 16 residues. V dropped 6 bases and J dropped 7; count of bases not matched to a gene: 13. The CDR3 bases are TGTGCCAGTAGACCCGGGAGTAGCGGGAACCTCGGGGAGCTGTTTTTT. It translates to CASRPGSSGNLGELFF. Drawing the rest from reference TRBV19 and TRBJ2-2, the complete variable domain is DGGITQSPKYLFRKEGQNVTLSCEQNLNHDAMYWYRQDPGQGLRLIYYSQIVNDFQKGDIAEGYSVSREKKESFPLTVTSAQKNPTAFYLCASRPGSSGNLGELFFGEGSRLTVL.

The chain uses TRBV19 and TRBJ2-7; TRBD1 agrees at 9 bases. Germline-derived CDR1 and CDR2 are LNHDA and SQIVND (reference sequence). The CDR3 is 16 residues long. Trimming removed 5 bases from V and 6 bases from J; junction bases left unmatched: 14. For the CDR3, the DNA is TGTGCCAGTAGTGTCCCCGGGACAGGGCTTCTGGGCGAGCAGTACTTC. Translated: CASSVPGTGLLGEQYF.

The genes are TRBV7-9 and TRBJ2-7, with 9 positions matching TRBD2. In germline, CDR1 is SEHNR, CDR2 FQNEAQ (reference sequence). Unmatched junction bases numbered 0, after V lost 0 bases and J lost 0 bases. The CDR3 has 15 amino acids. CDR3: CASSLATSGSYEQYF. As DNA, the CDR3 is TGTGCCAGCAGCTTAGCGACTAGCGGCTCCTACGAGCAGTACTTC. Full variable domain (missing parts from reference TRBV7-9 and TRBJ2-7): DTGVSQNPRHKITKRGQNVTFRCDPISEHNRLYWYRQTLGQGPEFLTYFQNEAQLEKSRLLSDRFSAERPKGSFSTLEIQRTEQGDSAMYLCASSLATSGSYEQYFGPGTRLTVT.

In this sample, this clone turned up once. Other DNA sequences from this sample encode an identical CDR3 as well. This sequence joins TRBV28 and TRBJ2-5; 7 bases map to TRBD1. In germline, CDR1 is MDHEN, CDR2 SYDVKM. CDR3 length: 13 amino acids. Losses at the gene ends were 5 bases for V and 2 bases for J; bases not matched to a gene: 2. DNA of the CDR3: TGTGCCAGCAGTCGGGGACAGCAAGAGACCCAGTACTTC. It is translated as CASSRGQQETQYF.

The chain combines TRBV5-1 with TRBJ1-2; 7 nucleotides match TRBD1. This CDR3 contains 16 residues. Trimming at V came to 4 bases and at J to 4 bases, leaving 13 bases not matched to a gene. CDR1 SGHRS and CDR2 YFSETQ come from the germline V gene. CDR3 bases: TGCGCCAGCAGCGCGGGACAGACTACAACGGGCTATGGCTACACCTTC. Translating gives CASSAGQTTTGYGYTF.

Comment on this clone: Other nucleotide sequences from this sample produce the same CDR3. This CDR3 is CASSVGPGYQETQYF. In DNA, the CDR3 is TGTGCCAGCAGCGTAGGGCCGGGGTACCAAGAGACCCAGTACTTC. The chain recombines TRBV9 with TRBJ2-5, with D perhaps matching TRBD2 (5 bases). Per germline, CDR1 SGDLS and CDR2 YYNGEE. V was cut by 0 bases and J by 0 bases, with 9 bases left in between. CDR3 length equals 15 residues. Drawing the rest from reference TRBV9 and TRBJ2-5, the complete variable domain is DSGVTQTPKHLITATGQRVTLRCSPRSGDLSVYWYQQSLDQGLQFLIQYYNGEERAKGNILERFSAQQFPDLHSELNLSSLELGDSALYFCASSVGPGYQETQYFGPGTRLLVL.

V and J are TRBV10-1 and TRBJ1-5; TRBD1 aligns across 7 bases. J was trimmed by 1 base and V by 11 bases; bases with no gene match: 8. CDR3 length: 14 residues. The V gene's germline CDR1 is WNHNN and CDR2 SYGVQD (reference sequence). The CDR3 loop reads CASQGGGSNQPQHF. As DNA, the CDR3 is TGCGCCTCCCAAGGGGGCGGGAGCAATCAGCCCCAGCATTTT.

To note about this clone: The sample holds other DNA sequences that translate to the same CDR3. The rearrangement joins TRBV18 to TRBJ2-7, with D tentatively TRBD1 or TRBD2 (5 bases each). The V end was cut by 3 bases, the J end by 3 bases, with 12 bases between. This CDR3 has 14 amino acids. CDR1 is KGHSH, CDR2 LQKENI, per germline. CDR3: CASSPGTSDYEQYF. The CDR3 nucleotides are TGTGCCAGCTCACCGGGGACGTCCGACTACGAGCAGTACTTC.

The V gene is TRBV28, the J gene TRBJ2-3, with 8 bases matching TRBD2. Trimming at V came to 6 bases and at J to 0 bases, leaving 5 bases not matched to a gene. Germline-derived CDR1 and CDR2 are MDHEN and SYDVKM. This CDR3 is 15 amino acids long. The CDR3 loop is CASRPAGVSTDTQYF. DNA for the CDR3: TGTGCCAGCAGACCAGCGGGAGTCAGCACAGATACGCAGTATTTT.

CDR3 sequence: CASSERGATGELFF. CDR3 coding DNA: TGTGCCAGCAGTGAACGCGGGGCGACCGGGGAGCTGTTTTTT. The chain has TRBV25-1 and TRBJ2-2, with a possible D match to TRBD2 (6 bases). CDR1 and CDR2 from the germline V gene are MGHDK and SYGVNS. The CDR3 runs to 14 residues. The V gene lost 2 bases and the J gene lost 5 bases, with 9 bases spanning the gap. Full variable domain (missing parts from reference TRBV25-1 and TRBJ2-2): EADIYQTPRYLVIGTGKKITLECSQTMGHDKMYWYQQDPGMELHLIHYSYGVNSTEKGDLSSESTVSRIRTEHFPLTLESARPSHTSQYLCASSERGATGELFFGEGSRLTVL.

The chain employs TRBV9 and TRBJ2-5; TRBD1 aligns across 9 bases. The better agreement between TRBJ2-7 and the DNA end casts doubt on the J call. The CDR3 has 14 residues. Germline assignment: CDR1 SGDLS and CDR2 YYNGEE. The CDR3 bases are TGTGCCAGCAGCTCGGACAGGGGTGACTACGAGCAGTACTTC. It translates to CASSSDRGDYEQYF.